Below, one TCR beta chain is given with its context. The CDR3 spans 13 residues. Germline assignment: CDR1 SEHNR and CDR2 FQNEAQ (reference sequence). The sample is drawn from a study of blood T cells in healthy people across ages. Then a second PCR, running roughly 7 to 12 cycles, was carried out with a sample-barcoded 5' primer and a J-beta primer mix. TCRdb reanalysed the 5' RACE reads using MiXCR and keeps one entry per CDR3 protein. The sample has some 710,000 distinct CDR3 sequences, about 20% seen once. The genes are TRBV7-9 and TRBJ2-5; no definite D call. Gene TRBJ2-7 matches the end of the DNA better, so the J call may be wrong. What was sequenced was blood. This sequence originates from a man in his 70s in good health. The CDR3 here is CASSLVHTYEQYF. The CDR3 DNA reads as TGTGCCAGCAGCTTAGTACACACCTACGAGCAGTACTTC.